These 32 T cell receptor beta chains share one sample of origin, sequenced in a study of blood T cell repertoires in COVID-19. Profiling relied on immunoSEQ multiplex PCR, and the TCRdb table lists in-frame clones only, not all of them. The sample lists a few hundred thousand clones, roughly 85% occurring once. The sample comprised PBMCs or T cells enriched from blood (not recorded which). The receptors come from a woman between 45 and 60 years old who had recovered from COVID-19.

J is TRBJ2-5 and V is TRBV28; 10 bases align to TRBD1. CDR3 length: 16 residues. The germline V gene has CDR1 MDHEN and CDR2 SYDVKM. V lost 6 bases and J lost 2; bases outside the gene matches: 9. The CDR3 region has the DNA TGTGCCAGCAGGAAAGACAGGGGGCAGTGGCAAGAGACCCAGTACTTC. This sequence encodes CASRKDRGQWQETQYF.

J is TRBJ2-6 and V is TRBV11-2; no clear D gene. Trimming left V 0 bases short and J 1 base short, with 10 bases between. Germline CDR1 and CDR2: SGHAT and FQNNGV. The CDR3 length is 17 residues. The CDR3 spells CASSLEVEPSGANVLTF. The DNA for the CDR3 is TGTGCCAGCAGCTTAGAAGTAGAGCCGTCTGGGGCCAACGTCCTGACTTTC.

V and J are TRBV19 and TRBJ2-6; D is perhaps TRBD2 (5 bases). The CDR3 covers 15 residues. Germline V gene data show CDR1 as LNHDA and CDR2 as SQIVND (reference sequence). V lost 8 bases and J 0 bases, leaving 11 bases between the germline ends. CDR3 protein: CASRKDSSGANVLTF. CDR3 DNA: TGTGCCAGTCGTAAGGACTCCTCTGGGGCCAACGTCCTGACTTTC. The full variable domain, its missing parts supplied by reference TRBV19 and TRBJ2-6, is DGGITQSPKYLFRKEGQNVTLSCEQNLNHDAMYWYRQDPGQGLRLIYYSQIVNDFQKGDIAEGYSVSREKKESFPLTVTSAQKNPTAFYLCASRKDSSGANVLTFGAGSRLTVL.

The V and J genes are TRBV21-1 and TRBJ2-7; no DNA check was done on the table's D call, TRBD1. TRBV21-1 corresponds to a pseudogene. The CDR3 is made up of 15 amino acids. CDR3 nucleotides: TGTGCCAGCAGCAAAGAACAGGGGGCATCCTACGAGCAGTACTTC. The encoded protein is CASSKEQGASYEQYF.

This clone was counted a single time. V usage is TRBV10-3 and J usage is TRBJ1-1; a weak D match, TRBD1 (5 bases). CDR1 is ENHRY, CDR2 SYGVKD, per germline. The CDR3 is 15 amino acids. With 4 bases removed from V and 0 bases from J, the gap between germline ends came to 12 bases. As DNA, the CDR3 is TGTGCCATCAGTGTTGGGGGGGAAATGAACACTGAAGCTTTCTTT. Amino acids: CAISVGGEMNTEAFF.

The chain employs TRBV5-1 and TRBJ2-6; the match to TRBD1 covers 8 bases. There are 18 residues in the CDR3. Per the germline V gene, CDR1 is SGHRS and CDR2 is YFSETQ. V shed 0 bases and J 0 bases; nucleotides not matched to a gene: 5. As DNA, the CDR3 is TGCGCCAGCAGCTTGGTGGGGACAGGAAGCTCTGGGGCCAACGTCCTGACTTTC. Translation: CASSLVGTGSSGANVLTF.

The J gene is TRBJ2-1, the V gene TRBV6-1, with TRBD2 identical over 7 bases. Looked up from germline, CDR1 is MNHNS and CDR2 is SASEGT. The CDR3 runs 16 residues. V lost 2 bases, J lost 3 bases, and 7 bases stayed unmatched. The CDR3 region has the DNA TGTGCCAGCAGTGAAAGTCTACGGGGGGTCTACAATGAGCAGTTCTTC. Amino acid sequence: CASSESLRGVYNEQFF.

The chain has TRBV12-3 or TRBV12-4 and TRBJ2-1, with 9 bases lining up with TRBD2. J gave up 10 bases and V 7 bases, and 8 bases lay outside the gene matches. The CDR3 is 13 amino acids. For the CDR3, the DNA is TGTGCCAGCACCACCCTAGCGGGGAGCGAGCAGTTCTTC. The encoded protein is CASTTLAGSEQFF.

The chain carries TRBV19 and TRBJ2-1; 7 nucleotides match TRBD1. V lost 8 bases and J lost 4; bases outside the gene matches: 5. The CDR3 totals 13 residues. Germline-derived CDR1 and CDR2 are LNHDA and SQIVND (reference sequence). CDR3 residues: CASGDRSYNEQFF. CDR3 in DNA: TGTGCCAGTGGGGACAGATCATACAATGAGCAGTTCTTC.

The chain combines TRBV28 with TRBJ1-2; 7 bases match TRBD1. This CDR3 has 13 residues. With 6 bases clipped from V and 3 bases from J, the junction kept 4 bases outside the gene matches. Germline V gene lookup returns CDR1 MDHEN and CDR2 SYDVKM. The DNA for the CDR3 is TGTGCCAGCAGACATACAGGGGACTATGGCTACACCTTC. Its protein product is CASRHTGDYGYTF.

The chain uses TRBV27 and TRBJ1-6, with D possibly matching TRBD1 (5 bases). Germline V CDR1 and CDR2: MNHEY, SMNVEV (reference sequence). The CDR3 length is 15 residues. The ends were cut back, 7 bases at V and 9 bases at J, with 19 bases in the middle. CDR3 sequence reads: CASTPRGVMGSPLHF. For the CDR3, the DNA is TGTGCCAGCACCCCCCGGGGGGTGATGGGTTCACCCCTCCACTTT.

This chain joins TRBV30 and TRBJ2-1; perhaps TRBD1 as D (5 bases). This CDR3 is 14 amino acids long. The V gene's germline CDR1 is GTSNPN and CDR2 SVGIG (reference sequence). The germline V and J ends were trimmed by 3 bases and 9 bases, with 18 bases remaining between them. The CDR3 sequence: CAWSGQGSFGEQFF. The CDR3 coding sequence is TGTGCCTGGAGCGGGCAGGGATCGTTCGGTGAGCAGTTCTTC.

DNA for the CDR3: TGTGCCAGCAGCAACCCAGGTAGACCAAACACTGAAGCTTTCTTT. Its translation is CASSNPGRPNTEAFF. The chain combines TRBV7-9 with TRBJ1-1; D is unresolved. Trimming removed 5 bases from V and 2 bases from J, with 15 bases in between. CDR1 is SEHNR, CDR2 FQNEAQ, per germline (reference sequence). This CDR3 has 15 amino acids.

The rearrangement uses TRBV19 and TRBJ2-5, with TRBD1 as a possible D gene (6 bases). The CDR3 has 14 amino acids. The germline V gene encodes CDR1 LNHDA and CDR2 SQIVND (reference sequence). V lost 1 base, J lost 3 bases, and 9 bases lay in between. CDR3 in DNA: TGTGCCAGTAGTATAGTTGCAGGGGAAGAGACCCAGTACTTC. Protein sequence: CASSIVAGEETQYF.

The chain couples TRBV10-3 to TRBJ2-7; TRBD2 is a possible D gene (5 bases). CDR1 and CDR2 (germline): ENHRY, SYGVKD. CDR3 length: 14 residues. The ends were cut back, 4 bases at V and 5 bases at J, with 15 bases in the middle. CDR3 region: CAISGARVRDEQYF. CDR3 DNA sequence: TGTGCCATCAGTGGGGCAAGGGTGCGGGACGAGCAGTACTTC.

CDR3 nucleotides: TGTGCCAGCAGCGCCGGGACAGGGGGCCGGGAGCAGTACTTC. This sequence encodes CASSAGTGGREQYF. The J gene is TRBJ2-7, the V gene TRBV9; 12 nucleotides agree with TRBD1. Looked up from germline, CDR1 is SGDLS and CDR2 is YYNGEE. The J segment lost 7 bases and the V segment lost 3 bases, leaving 5 bases of the junction unmatched. CDR3 size: 14 residues.

This clone was observed a single time. V and J are TRBV19 and TRBJ1-6, with D unclear. The CDR3 is made up of 19 amino acids. Germline V CDR1 and CDR2: LNHDA, SQIVND (reference sequence). V shed 1 base and J shed 0 bases, with 16 bases lying between them. CDR3 sequence reads: CASSIAPWRTSSYNSPLHF. In nucleotides, the CDR3 is TGTGCCAGTAGTATAGCCCCCTGGAGAACAAGCTCCTATAATTCACCCCTCCACTTT.

V usage is TRBV5-1 and J usage is TRBJ2-2; no clear D. The V gene lost 4 bases and the J gene lost 4 bases, with 17 bases spanning the gap. This CDR3 is 16 amino acids long. Germline assignment: CDR1 SGHRS and CDR2 YFSETQ. The CDR3 here is CASSDLWQPSTGELFF. Written as DNA, the CDR3 is TGCGCCAGCAGCGATCTTTGGCAACCCAGCACCGGGGAGCTGTTTTTT.

The genes are TRBV7-6 and TRBJ2-2; a possible D gene is TRBD1 (5 bases). The V gene's germline CDR1 is SGHVS and CDR2 FNYEAQ. V was clipped by 2 bases and J by 4 bases, with 11 bases between them. CDR3 length: 15 amino acids. The CDR3 spells CASSLTAQGTGELFF. CDR3 in DNA: TGTGCCAGCAGCTTAACCGCCCAGGGCACCGGGGAGCTGTTTTTT.

The V call is TRBV5-6, the J call TRBJ2-3, with D possibly TRBD1 on 7 matching bases. The germline V and J ends were trimmed by 5 bases and 9 bases, with 16 bases remaining between them. This CDR3 comprises 13 residues. The germline gives CDR1 SGHDT, CDR2 YYEEEE. The CDR3 here is CASSRRGPGTQYF. The CDR3 DNA sequence: TGTGCCAGCAGTCGGAGGGGGCCCGGGACGCAGTATTTT.

The V gene is TRBV30, the J gene TRBJ2-7; a weak D match, TRBD1 (5 bases). This CDR3 has 12 amino acids. V lost 3 bases, J lost 4 bases, and 10 bases lay in between. Germline CDR1 reads GTSNPN; CDR2 reads SVGIG (reference sequence). CDR3: CAWSRARYEQYF. The CDR3 bases are TGTGCCTGGAGCAGGGCCCGTTACGAGCAGTACTTC.

This chain connects TRBV4-2 to TRBJ1-4, with 9 nucleotides matching TRBD1. J was trimmed by 7 bases and V by 0 bases; bases with no gene match: 18. Looked up from germline, CDR1 is LGHNA and CDR2 is YNFKEQ. The CDR3 covers 20 residues. The CDR3 spells CASSQDVSWDRVWGGEKLFF. The DNA of the CDR3 is TGTGCCAGCAGCCAAGATGTTTCATGGGACAGGGTCTGGGGGGGTGAAAAACTGTTTTTT.

The chain has TRBV12-5 and TRBJ2-3, with a tentative D call TRBD2 (6 bases). The CDR3 has 13 residues. CDR1 and CDR2 from the germline V gene are LGHNT and FRNRAP. Trimming cost V 6 bases and J 0 bases, with 7 bases left between them. CDR3 amino acids: CASGGTSTDTQYF. The CDR3 nucleotides read TGTGCTAGTGGCGGGACTAGCACAGATACGCAGTATTTT.

V usage is TRBV4-3 and J usage is TRBJ2-1, with TRBD2 matching over 10 bases. This CDR3 is 15 amino acids long. V was pared by 4 bases and J by 7 bases, with 7 bases of the junction left unmatched. Germline V gene sequence: CDR1 LGHNA, CDR2 YSLEER. CDR3 in DNA: TGCGCCAGCAGCCTTAGGGGTAGCGGGAGGAATGAGCAGTTCTTC. It specifies CASSLRGSGRNEQFF.

The chain carries TRBV5-6 and TRBJ2-3; 11 positions agree with TRBD1. The germline V gene encodes CDR1 SGHDT and CDR2 YYEEEE. The CDR3 consists of 15 residues. The J segment lost 10 bases and the V segment lost 2 bases, leaving 9 bases of the junction unmatched. CDR3: CASSFRDRGWGSQYF. The CDR3 coding sequence is TGTGCCAGCAGCTTCCGGGACAGGGGGTGGGGATCGCAGTATTTT.

The chain links TRBV3-1 (or the pseudogene TRBV3-2) to TRBJ2-2; 12 nucleotides match TRBD2. Germline CDR1 reads LGHDT; CDR2 reads YNNKEL (reference sequence). The CDR3 is made up of 17 amino acids. Trimming at V came to 6 bases and at J to 2 bases, leaving 7 bases not matched to a gene. The CDR3 sequence is CASRRTSGNINTGELFF. The CDR3 DNA sequence: TGTGCCAGCAGACGGACTAGCGGGAATATAAACACCGGGGAGCTGTTTTTT.

CDR3 coding DNA: TGTGCCAGCAGTACAACCCAAGATCAGCCCCAGCATTTT. Translated: CASSTTQDQPQHF. V is TRBV6-5 and J is TRBJ1-5; D is unclear. CDR1 is MNHEY and CDR2 is SVGAGI in the germline V gene. V gave up 5 bases and J gave up 5 bases, with 10 bases separating them. This CDR3 is 13 amino acids long.

In this sample, this clone turned up once. This chain connects TRBV6-5 to TRBJ1-1, with 7 positions matching TRBD1. The CDR3 totals 14 residues. The germline CDR1 and CDR2 sequences are MNHEY and SVGAGI. V lost 10 bases, J lost 1 base, and 9 bases stayed unmatched. This CDR3 reads CATDRAASNTEAFF. Here the CDR3 DNA reads TGTGCCACCGACAGGGCCGCATCGAACACTGAAGCTTTCTTT.

The rearrangement uses TRBV7-2 and TRBJ1-2; TRBD1 matches at 7 bases. Germline assignment: CDR1 SGHTA and CDR2 FQGNSA. The CDR3 has 13 amino acids. Trimming removed 5 bases from V and 2 bases from J; junction bases left unmatched: 2. For the CDR3, the DNA is TGTGCCAGCAGCCCGGGACAGAACTATGGCTACACCTTC. Translating it yields CASSPGQNYGYTF. Combining the CDR3 with reference TRBV7-2 and TRBJ1-2 gives the whole variable domain GAGVSQSPSNKVTEKGKDVELRCDPISGHTALYWYRQSLGQGLEFLIYFQGNSAPDKSGLPSDRFSAERTGGSVSTLTIQRTQQEDSAVYLCASSPGQNYGYTFGSGTRLTVV.

V gene TRBV5-1 combines with J gene TRBJ1-2; no clear D gene. V gave up 5 bases and J gave up 7 bases, with 18 bases separating them. CDR1 is SGHRS, CDR2 YFSETQ, per germline. The CDR3 runs to 14 residues. The CDR3 coding sequence is TGCGCCAGCAGACCTCATGATCGGGAGAGTGGCTACACCTTC. The encoded protein is CASRPHDRESGYTF.

V is TRBV23-1 and J is TRBJ2-3; 7 bases line up with TRBD1. TRBV23-1 is classed as an ORF, of uncertain function. J lost 3 bases, V lost 6 bases, and 15 bases had no gene match. This CDR3 has 17 residues. CDR3 bases: TGCGCCAGCAGCGTGTACAGGGACAGCCCGGGTACAGATACGCAGTATTTT. Translation: CASSVYRDSPGTDTQYF.

The chain recombines TRBV3-1 (or the pseudogene TRBV3-2) with TRBJ2-7; the match to TRBD2 covers 11 bases. Germline CDR1 reads LGHDT; CDR2 reads YNNKEL (reference sequence). CDR3 size: 13 residues. The trim removed 2 bases at V and 7 bases at J, leaving 1 base unmatched. The CDR3 nucleotides read TGTGCCAGCAGCCAACTAGCGGGAGGAGAGCAGTACTTC. It codes for CASSQLAGGEQYF.